This T cell receptor (beta chain) appears in the sequencing data of a study of blood T cell repertoires in COVID-19. Study as a whole: In each case, the material was cDNA or gDNA derived from T cells, B-cell-depleted T cells, or PBMCs.

The assay was immunoSEQ multiplex PCR, and TCRdb's table has in-frame clones only and misses some. The table has about 44,000 clones, approximately 70% seen once. This CDR3 comprises 14 residues. Germline V gene lookup returns CDR1 SNHLY and CDR2 FYNNEI. V gave up 5 bases and J gave up 7 bases; unmatched junction bases: 8. A single count supports this clone. This clonotype was sampled from a man older than 75 with acute or convalescent COVID-19. Sequencing was performed on peripheral blood. The chain carries TRBV2 and TRBJ2-3, with 8 bases that match TRBD2. Here the CDR3 DNA reads TGTGCCAGCAGTTTAGCGGGGCGGTCGAATACGCAGTATTTT. Translating gives CASSLAGRSNTQYF.